These T cell receptor beta chains were read from a single sample in a study of identifying expanded T cells in peripheral blood. Clones were sequenced by immunoSEQ multiplex PCR, and TCRdb holds only the in-frame ones, with some missing. The sample contains around 94,000 clones, approximately 90% of which appear only once. The sample consisted of blood. All receptors derive from a person aged 18-70 years in good health. CDR3s include the opening cysteine and the closing phenylalanine or tryptophan. D genes are given only for firm matches. The size of a clone is reported for some rows only, either as once, few or many, or as a class for expanded clones.

>TRBJ2-2|TRBV9|-|-
CASSVEPAGGGELFF
TGTGCCAGCAGCGTAGAGCCGGCGGGCGGCGGGGAGCTGTTTTTT
>TRBJ1-3|TRBV5-6|-|-
CASRWRSGNTIYF
TGTGCCAGCAGATGGAGATCTGGAAACACCATATATTTT
>TRBJ1-2|TRBV6-6|-|TRBD1
CASSYSTGSGGYTF
TGTGCCAGCAGTTACTCGACAGGGTCTGGTGGCTACACCTTC
>TRBJ1-5|TRBV5-1|-|-
CASSPQGNQPQHF
TGCGCCAGCAGCCCTCAGGGAAATCAGCCCCAGCATTTT
>TRBJ1-4|TRBV6-5|-|TRBD1
CASSYLGQVNEKLFF
TGTGCCAGCAGTTACCTGGGACAGGTTAATGAAAAACTGTTTTTT
>TRBJ2-5|TRBV4-2|-|-
CASSQDVTYQETQYF
TGTGCCAGCAGCCAAGATGTCACTTACCAAGAGACCCAGTACTTC
>TRBJ2-5|TRBV7-2|-|-
CASSLAVGGLGQETQYF
TGTGCCAGCAGCTTAGCAGTTGGAGGACTGGGGCAAGAGACCCAGTACTTC
>TRBJ1-5|TRBV10-3|few|-
CAISEGTGQPQHF
TGTGCCATCAGTGAGGGTACAGGTCAGCCCCAGCATTTT
>TRBJ1-1|TRBV23-1|-|-
CASSLEAGAFF
TGCGCCAGCAGTTTGGAGGCAGGAGCTTTCTTT
>TRBJ2-4|TRBV4-2|-|TRBD2
CASSPGTSLGQNIQYF
TGTGCCAGCAGCCCCGGGACTAGCTTGGGCCAAAACATTCAGTACTTC
>TRBJ2-7|TRBV4-1|once|-
CASSAADSGQYF
TGCGCCAGCAGCGCAGCCGATAGCGGACAGTACTTC
>TRBJ1-3|TRBV6-5|-|-
CASSYGRTTGNTIYF
TGTGCCAGCAGTTATGGGAGGACAACTGGAAACACCATATATTTT
>TRBJ2-5|TRBV10-1|-|TRBD1
CASSIQGYQETQYF
TGCGCCAGCAGTATACAGGGGTACCAAGAGACCCAGTACTTC
>TRBJ1-1|TRBV5-6|-|-
CASRIRGRATEAFF
TGTGCCAGCCGCATTCGGGGGAGGGCCACTGAAGCTTTCTTT
>TRBJ1-5|TRBV14|-|-
CASSRGVNQPQHF
TGTGCCAGCAGCCGAGGGGTAAATCAGCCCCAGCATTTT
>TRBJ1-1|TRBV10-3|-|-
CAISEPGGNTEAFF
TGTGCCATCAGTGAGCCCGGAGGGAACACTGAAGCTTTCTTT
>TRBJ2-7|TRBV6-1|-|-
CASSEVVSEQYF
TGTGCCAGCAGTGAAGTAGTTTCCGAGCAGTACTTC
>TRBJ2-5|TRBV7-2|-|TRBD2
CASSSRGGRETQYF
TGTGCCAGCAGCTCCCGGGGGGGCCGAGAGACCCAGTACTTC
>TRBJ2-5|TRBV6-6|once|-
CATVEGNQETQYF
TGTGCCACCGTGGAGGGGAACCAAGAGACCCAGTACTTC
>TRBJ2-7|TRBV2|-|-
CASRDRSSYEQYF
TGTGCCAGCAGAGACAGGAGCTCCTACGAGCAGTACTTC
>TRBJ1-2|TRBV7-9|-|-
CASSPPAGVTNYGYTF
TGTGCCAGCAGCCCCCCTGCGGGAGTAACTAACTATGGCTACACCTTC
>TRBJ1-5|TRBV27|-|-
CASSLNQPQHF
TGTGCCAGCAGTTTGAATCAGCCCCAGCATTTT
>TRBJ1-5|TRBV23-1|-|-
CASSQTGHQPQHF
TGCGCCAGCAGTCAAACAGGCCATCAGCCCCAGCATTTT
>TRBJ1-5|TRBV4-3|-|TRBD1
CASSQGTGRHNQPQHF
TGCGCCAGCAGCCAAGGGACAGGGCGTCATAATCAGCCCCAGCATTTT
>TRBJ2-5|TRBV29-1|once|TRBD1
CSVEDPGGQETQYF
TGCAGCGTTGAAGATCCAGGGGGCCAAGAGACCCAGTACTTC
>TRBJ2-4|TRBV19|once|-
CASSRGVKNIQYF
TGTGCCAGTAGTAGGGGGGTCAAAAACATTCAGTACTTC
>TRBJ2-1|TRBV7-8|-|TRBD2
CASSPSSGRSHEQFF
TGTGCCAGCAGCCCATCTAGCGGGAGGTCCCATGAGCAGTTCTTC
>TRBJ1-5|TRBV30|-|-
CAWSPQGGNQPQHF
TGTGCCTGGTCCCCCCAAGGTGGCAATCAGCCCCAGCATTTT
>TRBJ1-2|TRBV7-9|-|TRBD1
CASSTRDRAGGYTF
TGTGCCAGCAGCACACGGGACAGGGCGGGTGGCTACACCTTC
>TRBJ1-1|TRBV10-3|once|TRBD1
CAILEGQGFEAFF
TGTGCCATCCTGGAGGGACAGGGGTTTGAAGCTTTCTTT
>TRBJ1-1|TRBV2|-|-
CASSQILPEAFF
TGTGCCAGCAGTCAGATCCTGCCTGAAGCTTTCTTT
>TRBJ1-4|TRBV19|-|-
CASEGGANEKLFF
TGTGCCAGCGAGGGGGGGGCTAATGAAAAACTGTTTTTT
>TRBJ1-1|TRBV6-5|-|-
CASSSQWTRQGAFF
TGTGCCAGCAGCAGCCAGTGGACTCGCCAAGGAGCTTTCTTT
>TRBJ2-7|TRBV11-2|-|-
CASSLRGTYEQYF
TGTGCCAGCAGCTTACGAGGCACCTACGAGCAGTACTTC
>TRBJ2-7|TRBV4-2|-|-
CASSQGMGDWEQYF
TGTGCCAGCAGCCAAGGGATGGGGGACTGGGAGCAGTACTTC
>TRBJ2-5|TRBV12-5|-|-
CASGLAQVQETQYF
TGTGCTAGTGGTTTGGCCCAGGTCCAAGAGACCCAGTACTTC
>TRBJ1-4|TRBV5-1|-|-
CASSSLATNEKLFF
TGCGCCAGCAGCTCCTTGGCCACTAATGAAAAACTGTTTTTT
>TRBJ1-3|TRBV2|-|-
CASSSTGFSGNTIYF
TGTGCCAGCTCATCGACAGGCTTCTCTGGAAACACCATATATTTT
>TRBJ2-2|TRBV28|-|-
CASIGGLTTGELFF
TGTGCCAGCATCGGCGGCCTGACGACCGGGGAGCTGTTTTTT
>TRBJ2-7|TRBV29-1|-|-
CSAGGGGGLEQYF
TGCAGCGCGGGGGGAGGTGGGGGCCTCGAGCAGTACTTC
>TRBJ2-1|TRBV10-1|once|TRBD2
CASSAGTSGARTSYNEQFF
TGCGCCAGCAGTGCCGGGACTAGCGGGGCCCGTACGTCCTACAATGAGCAGTTCTTC
>TRBJ1-1|TRBV29-1|-|-
CSVARVGDTEAFF
TGCAGCGTTGCCCGGGTGGGTGACACTGAAGCTTTCTTT
>TRBJ2-2|TRBV9|-|TRBD1
CASSPWTGEDGELFF
TGTGCCAGCAGCCCGTGGACAGGGGAGGACGGGGAGCTGTTTTTT
>TRBJ2-5|TRBV18|-|-
CASSPDVETQYF
TGTGCCAGCTCGCCGGACGTCGAGACCCAGTACTTC
>TRBJ1-1|TRBV19|-|TRBD1
CASRFLQGAIMNTEAFF
TGTGCCAGTAGGTTCCTGCAGGGGGCTATTATGAACACTGAAGCTTTCTTT
>TRBJ2-7|TRBV6-6|-|-
CASTRLRDGAYEQYF
TGTGCCAGCACCCGCCTTCGGGACGGTGCCTACGAGCAGTACTTC
>TRBJ2-3|TRBV7-3|few|TRBD2
CATSVEGGPTDTQYF
TGTGCCACCAGCGTCGAGGGAGGGCCAACAGATACGCAGTATTTT
>TRBJ2-1|TRBV19|-|-
CASSIGRSSYNEQFF
TGTGCCAGTAGTATAGGTCGTAGCTCCTACAATGAGCAGTTCTTC
>TRBJ2-1|TRBV29-1|-|TRBD2
CSVGESPGAGGDEQFF
TGCAGCGTTGGGGAGTCCCCTGGAGCGGGGGGTGATGAGCAGTTCTTC
>TRBJ2-1|TRBV7-3|-|-
CASSGQGLYEQFF
TGTGCCAGCAGCGGGCAGGGTCTGTATGAGCAGTTCTTC
>TRBJ1-2|TRBV2|-|-
CASNPGHLGGYTF
TGTGCCAGCAATCCAGGACACCTTGGGGGCTACACCTTC